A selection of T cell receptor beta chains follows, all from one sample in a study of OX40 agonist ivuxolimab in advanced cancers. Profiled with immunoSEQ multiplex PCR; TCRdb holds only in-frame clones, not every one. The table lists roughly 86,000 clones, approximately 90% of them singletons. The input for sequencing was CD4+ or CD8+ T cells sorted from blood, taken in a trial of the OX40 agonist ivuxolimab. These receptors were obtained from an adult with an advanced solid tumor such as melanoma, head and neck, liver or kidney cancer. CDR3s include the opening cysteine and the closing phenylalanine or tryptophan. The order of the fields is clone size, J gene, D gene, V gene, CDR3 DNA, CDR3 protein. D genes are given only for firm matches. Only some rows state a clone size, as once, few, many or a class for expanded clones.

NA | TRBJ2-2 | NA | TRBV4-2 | TGTGCCAGCAGCCAAGGGGCCGCAGGGGTGGGCACCGGGGAGCTGTTTTTT | CASSQGAAGVGTGELFF
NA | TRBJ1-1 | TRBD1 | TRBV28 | TGTGCCAGCAGACACGGACAGGGTAACACTGAAGCTTTCTTT | CASRHGQGNTEAFF
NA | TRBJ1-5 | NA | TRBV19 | TGTGCCAGTAGTACACAGGGTGATCAGCCCCAGCATTTT | CASSTQGDQPQHF
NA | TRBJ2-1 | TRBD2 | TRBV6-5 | TGTGCCAGCAGTTCCTCGGCGGGGGGGCAGTTCTTC | CASSSSAGGQFF
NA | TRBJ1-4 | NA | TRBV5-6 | TGTGCCAGCAGCTTCACCCCGGGGAATGGTGAAAAACTGTTTTTT | CASSFTPGNGEKLFF
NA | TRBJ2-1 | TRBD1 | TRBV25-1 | TGTGCCAGCAGGAGGACAGGCTTTGGGCAGTTCTTC | CASRRTGFGQFF
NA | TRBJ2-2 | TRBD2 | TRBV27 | TGTGCCAGCAGTTCCCTCCTAGCGGGGCCTCGGAGCGGGGAGCTGTTTTTT | CASSSLLAGPRSGELFF
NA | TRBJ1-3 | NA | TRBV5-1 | TGCGCCAGCAGCGCAGACAGGAGACACTCTGGAAACACCATATATTTT | CASSADRRHSGNTIYF
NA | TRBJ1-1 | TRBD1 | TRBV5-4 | TGTGCCAGCAGCGTGGACAGGGCGGGGACTGAAGCTTTCTTT | CASSVDRAGTEAFF
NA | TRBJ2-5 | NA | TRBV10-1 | TGCGCCAGCAGTGAGGGGGGTTCGAGGGAGACCCAGTACTTC | CASSEGGSRETQYF
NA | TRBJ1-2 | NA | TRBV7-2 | TGTGCCAGCAGCTCAGGGGCGGGCTATGGCTACACCTTC | CASSSGAGYGYTF
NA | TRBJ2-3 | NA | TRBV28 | TGTGCCAGCAGTTACAGGGATTCCGATACGCAGTATTTT | CASSYRDSDTQYF
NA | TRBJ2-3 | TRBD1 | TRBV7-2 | TGTGCCAGCAGCTCCAAAGGGGGTAGGCAGGGGGCCACAGATACGCAGTATTTT | CASSSKGGRQGATDTQYF
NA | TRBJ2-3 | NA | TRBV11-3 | TGTGCCAGCAGCCAGGGGTCAGATACGCAGTATTTT | CASSQGSDTQYF
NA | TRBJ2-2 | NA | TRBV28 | TGTGCCAGCAGTCCACTGGGCAATCTAAACACCGGGGAGCTGTTTTTT | CASSPLGNLNTGELFF
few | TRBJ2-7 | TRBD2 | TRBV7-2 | TGTGCCAGCGGCCTCGGGGGGAGCTCCTACGAGCAGTACTTC | CASGLGGSSYEQYF
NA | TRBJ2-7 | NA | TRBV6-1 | TGTGCCAGCCGCTTCCTAAGGGACATCCCGTACGAGCAGTACTTC | CASRFLRDIPYEQYF
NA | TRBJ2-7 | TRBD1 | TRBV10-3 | TGTGCCATCAGTGGGACAGGGCTATCCTACGAGCAGTACTTC | CAISGTGLSYEQYF
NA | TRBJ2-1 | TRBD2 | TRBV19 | TGTGCCAGTAGTATGGGACTAGCGAGAAGGTTTTCGTACAATGAGCAGTTCTTC | CASSMGLARRFSYNEQFF
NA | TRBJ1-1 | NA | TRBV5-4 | TGTGCCAGCAGCGTGGGGCAGATGAACACTGAAGCTTTCTTT | CASSVGQMNTEAFF
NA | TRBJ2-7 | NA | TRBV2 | TGTGCCAGCAGATCGGGGTCCCACTCCTACGAGCAGTACTTC | CASRSGSHSYEQYF
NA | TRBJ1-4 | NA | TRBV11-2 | TGTGCCAGCAGACAAACGGGGGGGCCTAATGAAAAACTGTTTTTT | CASRQTGGPNEKLFF
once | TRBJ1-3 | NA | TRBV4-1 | TGCGCCAGCAGCCAAGACAGTCGGCAGATCTCTGGAAACACCATATATTTT | CASSQDSRQISGNTIYF
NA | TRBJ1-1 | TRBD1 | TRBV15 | TGTGCCACCAGCAGAGGCCCCACAGGGGGGGACACTGAAGCTTTCTTT | CATSRGPTGGDTEAFF
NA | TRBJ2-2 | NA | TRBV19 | TGTGCCAGTAGTAAGGGGACACCGAACACCGGGGAGCTGTTTTTT | CASSKGTPNTGELFF
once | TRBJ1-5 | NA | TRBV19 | TGTGCCAGTAGCCCTCTCCAGGGGCGAGATCAGCCCCAGCATTTT | CASSPLQGRDQPQHF
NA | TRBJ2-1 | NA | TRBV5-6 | TGTGCCAGCAGCGTCGGGCGGTTCAATGAGCAGTTCTTC | CASSVGRFNEQFF
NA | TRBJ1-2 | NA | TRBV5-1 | TGCGCCAGCAGCTCAACAGGGTTACCTGACTATGGCTACACCTTC | CASSSTGLPDYGYTF
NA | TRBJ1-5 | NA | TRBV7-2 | TGTGCCAGCAGCTTAACAGAGGGCTTCGGGGCCCAGCATTTT | CASSLTEGFGAQHF
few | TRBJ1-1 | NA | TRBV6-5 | TGTGCCAGCAGTTACATAGGGGGAAGCACTGAAGCTTTCTTT | CASSYIGGSTEAFF
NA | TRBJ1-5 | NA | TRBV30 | TGTGCCTGGAGTGTACCCCCTCCAGACACCAGCAATCAGCCCCAGCATTTT | CAWSVPPPDTSNQPQHF